The 18 T cell receptor beta chains reported below all come from one sample, sequenced in a study of T cell responses to AZD1222 COVID-19 vaccine. Method: immunoSEQ multiplex PCR; TCRdb's copy keeps in-frame clones and lacks some. The profile shows 120,000 to 150,000 clones, under 95% of them singletons. Sample: peripheral blood, taken on day 0 of AZD1222 vaccination. These receptors all stem from an adult in good health.

The chain is built from TRBV11-2 and TRBJ2-3, with D unresolved. CDR3 length: 15 amino acids. CDR1 is SGHAT and CDR2 is FQNNGV in the germline V gene. Trimming took off 1 base at V and 0 bases at J, with 8 bases between the two ends. The CDR3 protein is CASSLGIPSTDTQYF. In nucleotides, the CDR3 is TGTGCCAGCAGCTTAGGAATACCTAGCACAGATACGCAGTATTTT. Based on the CDR3 plus reference TRBV11-2 and TRBJ2-3, the full variable domain is EAGVAQSPRYKIIEKRQSVAFWCNPISGHATLYWYQQILGQGPKLLIQFQNNGVVDDSQLPKDRFSAERLKGVDSTLKIQPAKLEDSAVYLCASSLGIPSTDTQYFGPGTRLTVL.

The chain has TRBV19 and TRBJ1-3; D unclear. V was clipped by 3 bases and J by 0 bases, with 9 bases between them. This CDR3 is 15 amino acids long. CDR1 and CDR2 (germline): LNHDA, SQIVND (reference sequence). The CDR3 spells CASSIGARSGNTIYF. DNA for the CDR3: TGTGCCAGTAGTATTGGCGCGCGCTCTGGAAACACCATATATTTT.

This clone appeared many times. The rearrangement joins TRBV4-3 to TRBJ2-3; D is unresolved. This CDR3 has 13 amino acids. The germline V and J ends were trimmed by 4 bases and 4 bases, with 9 bases remaining between them. Germline lookup yields CDR1 LGHNA and CDR2 YSLEER. The CDR3 region has the DNA TGCGCCAGCAGCCCACGGACGGCAGATACGCAGTATTTT. Protein product: CASSPRTADTQYF.

The chain has TRBV4-3 and TRBJ1-2, with D unclear. In germline, CDR1 is LGHNA, CDR2 YSLEER. V lost 0 bases and J lost 4, with 15 bases in between. The CDR3 totals 16 residues. CDR3 protein: CASSQEGGRPTYGYTF. The CDR3 DNA follows: TGCGCCAGCAGCCAAGAAGGCGGCAGGCCAACCTATGGCTACACCTTC.

The gene calls are TRBV19 and TRBJ1-2; 11 bases match TRBD1. Germline assignment: CDR1 LNHDA and CDR2 SQIVND (reference sequence). The CDR3 covers 13 residues. Losses at the gene ends were 6 bases for V and 5 bases for J; bases not matched to a gene: 2. The chain's CDR3 is CASSGQGAYGYTF. CDR3 bases: TGTGCCAGTAGCGGACAGGGGGCATATGGCTACACCTTC.

The rearrangement uses TRBV5-1 and TRBJ2-7; D is unclear. The CDR3 consists of 17 residues. V gave up 0 bases and J gave up 7 bases, with 23 bases separating them. Germline CDR1 reads SGHRS; CDR2 reads YFSETQ. The CDR3 sequence: CASSLGGRPGGREEQYF. The CDR3 nucleotides are TGCGCCAGCAGCTTGGGAGGTCGCCCAGGCGGAAGGGAAGAGCAGTACTTC.

The genes are TRBV14 and TRBJ1-4, with a weak D call TRBD1 (5 bases). The germline V and J ends were trimmed by 1 base and 5 bases, with 11 bases remaining between them. This CDR3 has 15 amino acids. Looked up from germline, CDR1 is SGHDN and CDR2 is FVKESK. The CDR3 spells CASSQGGGSNEKLFF. In nucleotides, the CDR3 is TGTGCCAGCAGCCAAGGGGGGGGTTCCAATGAAAAACTGTTTTTT.

This chain uses TRBV7-9 with TRBJ2-3; 11 bases line up with TRBD2. V was pared by 2 bases and J by 0 bases, with 7 bases of the junction left unmatched. The CDR3 runs 18 residues. Germline CDR1 reads SEHNR; CDR2 reads FQNEAQ (reference sequence). The DNA of the CDR3 is TGTGCCAGCAGCTTACCCCTAGCGGGAGGCACTAGCACAGATACGCAGTATTTT. Its protein product is CASSLPLAGGTSTDTQYF.

V and J are TRBV21-1 and TRBJ1-4; the table's D gene call, TRBD1, was not cross checked with the DNA. TRBV21-1 is a documented pseudogene. There are 21 residues in the CDR3. The chain's CDR3 is CASSKSVKRGRILSFGEKLFF. The CDR3 bases are TGTGCCAGCAGCAAATCGGTCAAAAGGGGGCGCATCCTTTCGTTCGGTGAAAAACTGTTTTTT.

In this sample, this clone turned up once. The V gene is TRBV28, the J gene TRBJ2-1; 13 bases fit TRBD2. Germline CDR1 MDHEN, CDR2 SYDVKM. V lost 5 bases and J lost 9; bases outside the gene matches: 10. CDR3 length: 16 amino acids. CDR3 in DNA: TGTGCCAGCAGTGCCGCGACTAGCGGGAGGAGGAGTGAGCAGTTCTTC. It encodes CASSAATSGRRSEQFF. Complete variable domain (other parts from reference TRBV28 and TRBJ2-1): DVKVTQSSRYLVKRTGEKVFLECVQDMDHENMFWYRQDPGLGLRLIYFSYDVKMKEKGDIPEGYSVSREKKERFSLILESASTNQTSMYLCASSAATSGRRSEQFFGPGTRLTVL.

This sequence joins TRBV2 and TRBJ2-7; D tentatively fits TRBD1 or TRBD2 (5 bases each). The V end lost 7 bases, the J end lost 8 bases, and 15 bases lay between the germline ends. CDR1 and CDR2 from the germline V gene are SNHLY and FYNNEI. The CDR3 extends over 12 amino acids. This CDR3 reads CASIGGVSQQYF. DNA of the CDR3: TGTGCCAGCATTGGGGGTGTTAGCCAGCAGTACTTC.

The genes are TRBV7-2 and TRBJ2-7; the D call may be TRBD1 or TRBD2 (5 bases each). Germline V gives CDR1 SGHTA, CDR2 FQGNSA. The V end lost 6 bases, the J end lost 3 bases, and 15 bases lay between the germline ends. This CDR3 is built from 14 residues. CDR3 DNA sequence: TGTGCCAGCAGTATTAGTGGGACGGACTACGAGCAGTACTTC. Encoded protein: CASSISGTDYEQYF.

V usage is TRBV12-5 and J usage is TRBJ2-1, with 7 bases fitting TRBD1. Looked up from germline, CDR1 is LGHNT and CDR2 is FRNRAP. J lost 6 bases, V lost 5 bases, and 10 bases had no gene match. The CDR3 has 15 amino acids. The CDR3 spells CASGPDGQEINEQFF. The CDR3 DNA follows: TGTGCTAGTGGTCCCGATGGACAGGAGATCAATGAGCAGTTCTTC.

In its sample, this clone was seen once. The chain links TRBV19 to TRBJ1-5; D ambiguous. In germline, CDR1 is LNHDA, CDR2 SQIVND (reference sequence). The CDR3 spans 14 residues. V lost 8 bases and J 3 bases, leaving 14 bases between the germline ends. CDR3 in DNA: TGTGCCAGTTGTCGGGTCCCCCCCAATCAGCCCCAGCATTTT. Its translation is CASCRVPPNQPQHF.

This chain uses TRBV5-1 with TRBJ1-2; a weak D match, TRBD1 (6 bases). Germline loops: CDR1 SGHRS, CDR2 YFSETQ. V was trimmed by 6 bases and J by 4 bases, leaving 19 bases between them. The CDR3 is 15 residues long. CDR3 sequence reads: CASNAAGASGYGYTF. CDR3 DNA: TGCGCCAGCAACGCGGCGGGGGCATCGGGCTATGGCTACACCTTC.

The chain couples TRBV7-2 to TRBJ2-5; D is possibly TRBD1 (5 bases). In germline, CDR1 is SGHTA, CDR2 FQGNSA. V was trimmed by 5 bases and J by 0 bases, leaving 16 bases between them. This CDR3 has 16 residues. The CDR3 region is CASSPPPAGYQETQYF. In DNA form, the CDR3 reads TGTGCCAGCAGCCCCCCCCCGGCAGGGTACCAAGAGACCCAGTACTTC.

This sequence joins TRBV7-9 and TRBJ1-2, with 7 bases lining up with TRBD1. V gave up 4 bases and J gave up 12 bases; unmatched junction bases: 8. Germline CDR1 is SEHNR and CDR2 is FQNEAQ (reference sequence). The CDR3 is 12 residues long. CDR3: CASSWGQSYHTF. The CDR3 DNA reads TGTGCCAGCAGCTGGGGACAGTCATACCACACCTTC.

This clone was observed once. J is TRBJ2-7 and V is TRBV3-1 (or the pseudogene TRBV3-2); perhaps D is TRBD1 or TRBD2 (5 bases each). The CDR3 has 14 amino acids. The V end lost 2 bases, the J end lost 3 bases, and 11 bases lay between the germline ends. The germline CDR1 and CDR2 sequences are LGHDT and YNNKEL (reference sequence). The CDR3, as DNA: TGTGCCAGCAGCCAACGGGACGGGTACTACGAGCAGTACTTC. The encoded protein is CASSQRDGYYEQYF.